The T cell receptor beta chain under discussion was sequenced for a study of blood T cell repertoires in COVID-19. As for the study in general: Researchers got acute and convalescent COVID-19 samples from the United States, Italy and Spain. Sources were T cells, B-cell-depleted T cells, or PBMCs; the material itself was cDNA or gDNA.

CDR1 and CDR2 (germline): KGHDR, SFDVKD. V shed 3 bases and J shed 4 bases, with 11 bases lying between them. This CDR3 has 14 residues. Original data processing: Counts of nucleated cells, estimated from reference gene primer amplification, were obtained. Data came from immunoSEQ multiplex PCR; TCRdb stores just in-frame clones and leaves some out. V and J calls and clone size are those listed in that table; D and trimming were worked out from the DNA. In the table there are approximately 210,000 clones, around 88% of which are singletons. This clone has just one count. Material: peripheral blood. The TCR comes from a man in his forties or fifties with active or convalescent COVID-19. The chain employs TRBV24-1 and TRBJ1-2; D ambiguous. CDR3 DNA sequence: TGTGCCACCAGTGATCCCACGGTTGGCTATGGCTACACCTTC. It codes for CATSDPTVGYGYTF.